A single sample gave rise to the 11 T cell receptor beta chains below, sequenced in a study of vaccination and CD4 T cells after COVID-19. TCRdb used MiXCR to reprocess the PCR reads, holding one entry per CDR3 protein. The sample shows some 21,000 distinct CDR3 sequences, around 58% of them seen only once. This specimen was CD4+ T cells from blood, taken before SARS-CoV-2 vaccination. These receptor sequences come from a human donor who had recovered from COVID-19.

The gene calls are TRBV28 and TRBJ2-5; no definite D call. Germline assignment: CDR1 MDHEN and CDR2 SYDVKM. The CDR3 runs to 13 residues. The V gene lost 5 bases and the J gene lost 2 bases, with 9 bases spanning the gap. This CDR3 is CASSPDTQETQYF. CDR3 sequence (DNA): TGTGCCAGCAGTCCAGACACTCAAGAGACCCAGTACTTC.

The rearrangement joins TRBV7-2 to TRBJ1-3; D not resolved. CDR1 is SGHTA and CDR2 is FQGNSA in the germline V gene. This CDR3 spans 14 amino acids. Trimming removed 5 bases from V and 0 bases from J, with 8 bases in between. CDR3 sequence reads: CASSARRSGNTIYF. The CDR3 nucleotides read TGTGCCAGCAGCGCCCGGCGCTCTGGAAACACCATATATTTT.

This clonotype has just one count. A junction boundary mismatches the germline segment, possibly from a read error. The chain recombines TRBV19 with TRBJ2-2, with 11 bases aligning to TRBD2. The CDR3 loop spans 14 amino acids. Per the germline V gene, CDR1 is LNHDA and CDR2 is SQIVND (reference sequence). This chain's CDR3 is CASRIAGGTGELFF. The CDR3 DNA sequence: TGTGCCAGTAGGATAGCGGGAGGGACCGGGGAGCTGTTTTTT.

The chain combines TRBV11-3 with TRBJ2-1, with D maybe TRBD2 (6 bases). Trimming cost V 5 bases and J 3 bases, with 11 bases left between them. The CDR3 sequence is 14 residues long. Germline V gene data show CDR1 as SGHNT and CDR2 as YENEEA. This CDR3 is CASSLGSGYNEQFF. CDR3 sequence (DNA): TGTGCCAGCAGCCTTGGTAGCGGCTACAATGAGCAGTTCTTC.

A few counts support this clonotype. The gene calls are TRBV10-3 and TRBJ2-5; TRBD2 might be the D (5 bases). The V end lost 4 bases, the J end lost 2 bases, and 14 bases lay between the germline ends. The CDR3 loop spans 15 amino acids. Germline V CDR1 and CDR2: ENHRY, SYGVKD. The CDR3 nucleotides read TGTGCCATCAGTGGAGGTCGTAGCGAACAAGAGACCCAGTACTTC. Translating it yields CAISGGRSEQETQYF.

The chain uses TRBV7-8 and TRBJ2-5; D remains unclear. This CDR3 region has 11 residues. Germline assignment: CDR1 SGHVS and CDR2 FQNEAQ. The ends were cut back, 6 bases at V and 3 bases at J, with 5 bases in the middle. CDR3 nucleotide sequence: TGTGCCAGCAGGATCGAAGAGACCCAGTACTTC. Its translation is CASRIEETQYF.

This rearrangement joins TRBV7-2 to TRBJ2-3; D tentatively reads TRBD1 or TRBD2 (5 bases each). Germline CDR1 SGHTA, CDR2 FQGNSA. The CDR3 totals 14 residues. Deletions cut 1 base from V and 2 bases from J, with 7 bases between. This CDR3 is CASSLGGFTDTQYF. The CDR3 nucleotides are TGTGCCAGCAGCTTAGGGGGGTTCACAGATACGCAGTATTTT.

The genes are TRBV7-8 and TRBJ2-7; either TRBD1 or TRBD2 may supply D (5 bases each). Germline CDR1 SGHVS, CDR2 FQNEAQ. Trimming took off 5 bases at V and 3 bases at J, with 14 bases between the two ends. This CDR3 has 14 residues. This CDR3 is CASSENGGYYEQYF. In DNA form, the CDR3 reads TGTGCCAGCAGCGAGAATGGGGGTTACTACGAGCAGTACTTC.

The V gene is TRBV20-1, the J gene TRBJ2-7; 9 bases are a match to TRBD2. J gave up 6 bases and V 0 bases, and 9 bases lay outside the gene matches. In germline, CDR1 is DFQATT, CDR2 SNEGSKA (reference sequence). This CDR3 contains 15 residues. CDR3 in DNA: TGCAGTGCTAGAGATCGGGGAGCGGGAGGTCGCGAGCAGTACTTC. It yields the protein CSARDRGAGGREQYF.

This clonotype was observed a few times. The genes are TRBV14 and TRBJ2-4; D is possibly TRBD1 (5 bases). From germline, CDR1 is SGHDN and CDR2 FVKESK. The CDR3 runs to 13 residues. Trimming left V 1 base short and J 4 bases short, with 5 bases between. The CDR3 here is CASSQGQKNIQYF. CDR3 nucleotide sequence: TGTGCCAGCAGCCAAGGACAGAAAAACATTCAGTACTTC.

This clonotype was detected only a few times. CDR3 sequence (DNA): TGTGCCAGCAGCACTGGACGGAATAGCAATCAGCCCCAGCATTTT. This gives the protein CASSTGRNSNQPQHF. V and J are TRBV21-1 and TRBJ1-5. TRBV21-1 is given as a pseudogene. The CDR3 sequence is 15 residues long.